This TCR beta chain stems from a study of T-cell reconstitution after alpha-beta-depleted transplantation in children. Findings and limits, study-wide: The origin of alpha-beta T cells about two months after transplant was reportedly several hundred expanded graft clones. Where some patients showed high TCRbeta diversity at day 60, it came from recipient T cells and thymic progenitors that had survived. The authors attributed T-cell counts and diversity one year after transplant mostly to newly produced T cells.

During its preparation, the TCRbeta library received unique molecular identifiers. TCRdb used MiXCR to reprocess the PCR reads, holding one entry per CDR3 protein. The sample consists of fewer than 1 million distinct CDR3 sequences, approximately 15% of them appearing once. Concerning this clonotype itself: The antigen remains unidentified.

Sequences were derived from PBMCs, mostly from graft donor cells, sampled 360 days after TCRalphabeta/CD19-depleted stem cell transplant. The origin of this receptor is a male patient under 18 who had a stem cell transplant for acute lymphoblastic leukemia, so the T cells may come from the graft donor.

The CDR3 region is CSATLLLQETQYF. The CDR3 DNA sequence: TGCAGTGCAACCCTCCTCTTGCAAGAGACCCAGTACTTC. V is TRBV20-1 and J is TRBJ2-5; D call uncertain. CDR1 and CDR2 (germline): DFQATT, SNEGSKA (reference sequence). The CDR3 totals 13 residues. Trimming took 6 bases from V and 2 from J, leaving 13 bases between them.